This TCR beta chain was captured by sequencing in a study of T cells after yellow fever vaccination. The study's findings and limits: Booster sampling recovered most clones from primary vaccination (roughly 97% CD4, approximately 90% CD8).

TCRdb re-called the 5' RACE reads through MiXCR, storing one row per CDR3 protein. The data show 300,000 to 400,000 distinct CDR3 sequences, with 8.5% to 10% seen just once and approximately 19% held by the top ten. The V segment lost 4 bases and the J segment 5 bases; nucleotides outside the gene matches: 8. Germline CDR1 is SGHDT and CDR2 is YYEEEE. The CDR3 has 15 residues. This clonotype was seen repeatedly, ten times or more. Antigen unknown. This sequence originates from a man aged 18 to 35 who received the YFV17D yellow fever vaccine. The rearrangement joins TRBV5-6 to TRBJ1-5; 8 bases fit TRBD1. The sequencing used PBMCs, collected on the day of the first yellow fever vaccination. The CDR3 loop reads CASSGFGQGHQPQHF. CDR3 nucleotide sequence: TGTGCCAGCAGCGGCTTCGGACAGGGCCATCAGCCCCAGCATTTT.